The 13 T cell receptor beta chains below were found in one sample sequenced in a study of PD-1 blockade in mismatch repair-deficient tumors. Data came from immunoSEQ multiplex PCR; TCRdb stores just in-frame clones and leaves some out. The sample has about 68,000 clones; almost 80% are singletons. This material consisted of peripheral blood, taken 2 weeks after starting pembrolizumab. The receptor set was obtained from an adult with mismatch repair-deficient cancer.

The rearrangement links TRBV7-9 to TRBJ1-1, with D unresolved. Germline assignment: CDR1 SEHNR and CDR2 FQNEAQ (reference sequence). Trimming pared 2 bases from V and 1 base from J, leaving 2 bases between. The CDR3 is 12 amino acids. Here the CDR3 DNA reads TGTGCCAGCAGCTTAAAGAACACTGAAGCTTTCTTT. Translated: CASSLKNTEAFF.

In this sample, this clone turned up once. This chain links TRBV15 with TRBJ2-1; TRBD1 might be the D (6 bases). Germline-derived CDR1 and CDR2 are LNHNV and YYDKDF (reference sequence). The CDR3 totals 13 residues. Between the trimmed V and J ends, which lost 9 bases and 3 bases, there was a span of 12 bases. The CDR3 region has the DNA TGTGCCACAAGCCGAGGGGGCTACAATGAGCAGTTCTTC. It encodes CATSRGGYNEQFF.

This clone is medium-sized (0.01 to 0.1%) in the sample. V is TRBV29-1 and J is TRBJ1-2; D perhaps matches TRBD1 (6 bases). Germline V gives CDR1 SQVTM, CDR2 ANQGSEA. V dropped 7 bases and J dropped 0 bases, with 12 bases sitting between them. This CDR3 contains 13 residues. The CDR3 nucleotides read TGCAGCGCCGGACAGCCGACTAACTATGGCTACACCTTC. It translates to CSAGQPTNYGYTF.

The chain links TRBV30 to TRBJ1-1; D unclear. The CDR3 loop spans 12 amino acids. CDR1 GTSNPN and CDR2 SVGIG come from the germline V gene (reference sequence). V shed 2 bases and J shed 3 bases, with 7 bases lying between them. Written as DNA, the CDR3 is TGTGCCTGGAGTATGAGGGACACTGAAGCTTTCTTT. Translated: CAWSMRDTEAFF. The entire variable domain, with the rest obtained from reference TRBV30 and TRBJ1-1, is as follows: SQTIHQWPATLVQPVGSPLSLECTVEGTSNPNLYWYRQAAGRGLQLLFYSVGIGQISSEVPQNLSASRPQDRQFILSSKKLLLSDSGFYLCAWSMRDTEAFFGQGTRLTVV.

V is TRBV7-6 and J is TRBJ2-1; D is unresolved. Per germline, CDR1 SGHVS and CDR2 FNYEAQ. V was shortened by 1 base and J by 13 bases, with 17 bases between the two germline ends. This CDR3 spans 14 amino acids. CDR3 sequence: CASSLDGSGSEQFF. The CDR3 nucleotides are TGTGCCAGCAGCTTAGATGGGTCCGGCTCAGAACAGTTCTTC.

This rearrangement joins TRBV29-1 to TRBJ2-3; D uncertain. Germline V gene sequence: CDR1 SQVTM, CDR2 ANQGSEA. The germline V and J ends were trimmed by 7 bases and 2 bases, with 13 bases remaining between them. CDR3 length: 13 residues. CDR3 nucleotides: TGCAGCGCCAGTTCTATATACACAGATACGCAGTATTTT. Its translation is CSASSIYTDTQYF.

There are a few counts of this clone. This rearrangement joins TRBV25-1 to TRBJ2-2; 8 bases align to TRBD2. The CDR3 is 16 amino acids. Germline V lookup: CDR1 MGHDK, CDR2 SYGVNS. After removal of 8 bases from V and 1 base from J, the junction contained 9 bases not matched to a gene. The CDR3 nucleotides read TGTGCCAGCGGGTTTGGGGCGGGAGGGAACACCGGGGAGCTGTTTTTT. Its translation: CASGFGAGGNTGELFF.

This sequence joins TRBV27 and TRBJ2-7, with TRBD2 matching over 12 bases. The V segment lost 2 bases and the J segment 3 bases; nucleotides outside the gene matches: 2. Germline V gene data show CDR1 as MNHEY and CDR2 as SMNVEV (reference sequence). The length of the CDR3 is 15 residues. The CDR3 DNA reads TGTGCCAGCAGTTTACTAGCGGGAGGGAGCTACGAGCAGTACTTC. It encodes CASSLLAGGSYEQYF.

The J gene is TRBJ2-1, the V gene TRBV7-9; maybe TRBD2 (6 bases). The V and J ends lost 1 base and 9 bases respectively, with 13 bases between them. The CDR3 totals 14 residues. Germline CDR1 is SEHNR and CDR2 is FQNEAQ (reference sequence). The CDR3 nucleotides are TGTGCCAGCAGCTTAGTGCGGGGCAAGAGTGAGCAGTTCTTC. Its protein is CASSLVRGKSEQFF.

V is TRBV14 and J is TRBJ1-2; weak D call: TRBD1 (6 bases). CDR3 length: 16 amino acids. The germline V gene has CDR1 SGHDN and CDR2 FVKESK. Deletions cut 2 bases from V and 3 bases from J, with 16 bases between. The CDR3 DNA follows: TGTGCCAGCAGCCAATTAACGGGACAAAGACACTATGGCTACACCTTC. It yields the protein CASSQLTGQRHYGYTF.

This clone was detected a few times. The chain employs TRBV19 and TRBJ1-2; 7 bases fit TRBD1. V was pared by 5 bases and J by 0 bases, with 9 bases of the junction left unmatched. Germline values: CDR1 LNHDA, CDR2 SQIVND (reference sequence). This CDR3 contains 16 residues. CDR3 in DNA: TGTGCCAGTAGTTTTAAGACAGGGAGTTCTAACTATGGCTACACCTTC. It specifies CASSFKTGSSNYGYTF.

CDR3 sequence reads: CASSLPTSGAYNEQFF. The DNA of the CDR3 is TGTGCCAGCAGTTTACCCACTAGCGGGGCCTACAATGAGCAGTTCTTC. The chain recombines TRBV27 with TRBJ2-1; TRBD2 matches 10 bases. V was pared by 2 bases and J by 2 bases, with 3 bases of the junction left unmatched. The CDR3 is 16 amino acids. Germline V gene data show CDR1 as MNHEY and CDR2 as SMNVEV (reference sequence).

The CDR3 DNA reads TGTGCCAGCAGCTTGCCCTCGAACACTGAAGCTTTCTTT. Its translation: CASSLPSNTEAFF. V usage is TRBV5-4 and J usage is TRBJ1-1; D ambiguous. The CDR3 runs to 13 residues. V was cut by 1 base and J by 1 base, with 5 bases left in between. In germline, CDR1 is SGHNT, CDR2 YYREEE (reference sequence).